The 2 T cell receptor beta chains below were found in one sample sequenced in a study of T cell responses to AZD1222 COVID-19 vaccine. Only in-frame clones appear in the TCRdb table, and some are missing; sequencing was by immunoSEQ multiplex PCR. The sample holds about 130,000 clones, 80% to 90% seen once. The material sequenced was peripheral blood, taken on day 0 of AZD1222 vaccination. The receptor set was obtained from an adult in good health.

As DNA, the CDR3 is TGTGCCAGCAGCTTAGGAGGGCAGGACACTGAAGCTTTCTTT. This gives the protein CASSLGGQDTEAFF. The rearrangement uses TRBV11-3 and TRBJ1-1; D not certain. The CDR3 extends over 14 amino acids. Deletions cut 1 base from V and 3 bases from J, with 9 bases between. The germline gives CDR1 SGHNT, CDR2 YENEEA.

This chain connects TRBV6-5 to TRBJ1-2; D gene uncertain. CDR3 length equals 11 residues. From germline, CDR1 is MNHEY and CDR2 SVGAGI. The V and J ends lost 8 bases and 5 bases respectively, with 9 bases between them. CDR3 nucleotides: TGTGCCAGCTGGACTAGATATGGCTACACCTTC. As protein: CASWTRYGYTF.